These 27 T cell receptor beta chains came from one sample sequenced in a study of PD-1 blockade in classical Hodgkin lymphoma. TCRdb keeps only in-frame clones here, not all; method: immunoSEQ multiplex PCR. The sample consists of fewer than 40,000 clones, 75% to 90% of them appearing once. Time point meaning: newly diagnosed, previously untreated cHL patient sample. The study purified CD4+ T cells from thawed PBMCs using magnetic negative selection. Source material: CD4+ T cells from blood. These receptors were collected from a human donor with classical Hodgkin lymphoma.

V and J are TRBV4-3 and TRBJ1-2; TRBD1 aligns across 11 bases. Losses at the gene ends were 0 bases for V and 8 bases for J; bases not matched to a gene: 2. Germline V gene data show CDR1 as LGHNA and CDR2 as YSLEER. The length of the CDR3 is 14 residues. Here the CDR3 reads CASSQEDRGRGYTF. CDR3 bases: TGCGCCAGCAGCCAAGAGGACAGGGGGCGCGGCTACACCTTC.

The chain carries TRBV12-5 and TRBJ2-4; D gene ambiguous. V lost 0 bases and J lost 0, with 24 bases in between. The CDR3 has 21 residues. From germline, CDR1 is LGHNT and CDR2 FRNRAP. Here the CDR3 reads CASGLVSPSTRHLLAKNIQYF. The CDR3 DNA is TGTGCTAGTGGTTTGGTCTCACCCTCCACAAGACACCTTCTAGCCAAAAACATTCAGTACTTC. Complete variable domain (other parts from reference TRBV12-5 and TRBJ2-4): DARVTQTPRHKVTEMGQEVTMRCQPILGHNTVFWYRQTMMQGLELLAYFRNRAPLDDSGMPKDRFSAEMPDATLATLKIQPSEPRDSAVYFCASGLVSPSTRHLLAKNIQYFGAGTRLSVL.

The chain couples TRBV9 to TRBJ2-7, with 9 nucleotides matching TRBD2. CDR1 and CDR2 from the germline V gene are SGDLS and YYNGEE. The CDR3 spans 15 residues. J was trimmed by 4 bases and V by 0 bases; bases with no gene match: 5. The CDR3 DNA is TGTGCCAGCAGCGTAGGGAGCGGGGGGCGGTACGAGCAGTACTTC. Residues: CASSVGSGGRYEQYF.

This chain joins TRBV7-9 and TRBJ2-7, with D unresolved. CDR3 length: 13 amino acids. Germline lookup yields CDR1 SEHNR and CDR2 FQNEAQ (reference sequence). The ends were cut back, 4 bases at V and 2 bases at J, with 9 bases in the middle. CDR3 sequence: CASSSTFPYEQYF. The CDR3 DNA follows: TGTGCCAGCAGCTCAACTTTTCCCTACGAGCAGTACTTC.

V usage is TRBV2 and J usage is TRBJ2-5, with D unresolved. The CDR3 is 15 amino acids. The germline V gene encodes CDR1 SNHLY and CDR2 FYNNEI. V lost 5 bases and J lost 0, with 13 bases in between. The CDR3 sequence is CASSSDGRYQETQYF. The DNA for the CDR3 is TGTGCCAGCAGTAGCGACGGACGGTACCAAGAGACCCAGTACTTC.

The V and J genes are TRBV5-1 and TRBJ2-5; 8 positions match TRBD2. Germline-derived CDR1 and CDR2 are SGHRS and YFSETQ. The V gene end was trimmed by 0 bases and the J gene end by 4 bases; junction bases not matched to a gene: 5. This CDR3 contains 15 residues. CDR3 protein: CASSLARSGRETQYF. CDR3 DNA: TGCGCCAGCAGCTTGGCTAGGAGCGGGAGAGAGACCCAGTACTTC.

The CDR3 loop is CASSSTGTNTGELFF. Written as DNA, the CDR3 is TGTGCCAGCAGCTCAACAGGGACCAACACCGGGGAGCTGTTTTTT. The chain has TRBV7-3 and TRBJ2-2; D is possibly TRBD1 (6 bases). Germline CDR1 SGHTA, CDR2 FQGTGA. This CDR3 spans 15 amino acids. Trimming removed 4 bases from V and 2 bases from J, with 11 bases in between.

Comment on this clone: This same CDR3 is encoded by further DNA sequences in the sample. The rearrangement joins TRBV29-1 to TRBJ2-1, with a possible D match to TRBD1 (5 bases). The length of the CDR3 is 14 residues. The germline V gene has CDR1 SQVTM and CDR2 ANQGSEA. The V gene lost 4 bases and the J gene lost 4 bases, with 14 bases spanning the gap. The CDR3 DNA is TGCAGCGTTGCTTTGGGGCAGCCGTACAATGAGCAGTTCTTC. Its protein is CSVALGQPYNEQFF.

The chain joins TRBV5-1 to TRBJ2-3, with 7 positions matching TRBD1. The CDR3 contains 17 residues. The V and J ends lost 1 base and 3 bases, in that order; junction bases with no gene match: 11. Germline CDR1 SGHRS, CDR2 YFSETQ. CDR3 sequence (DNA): TGCGCCAGCAGCTTGACCCGACAGGGACCTTATACAGATACGCAGTATTTT. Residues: CASSLTRQGPYTDTQYF.

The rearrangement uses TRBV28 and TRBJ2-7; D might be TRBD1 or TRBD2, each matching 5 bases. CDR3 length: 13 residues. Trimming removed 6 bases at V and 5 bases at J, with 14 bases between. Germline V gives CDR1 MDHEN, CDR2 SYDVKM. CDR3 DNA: TGTGCCAGCAGGGGGACGGGGCGGGACGAGCAGTACTTC. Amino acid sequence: CASRGTGRDEQYF.

CDR3 region: CASSEDRGFSSYNEQFF. CDR3 sequence (DNA): TGTGCCAGCTCAGAGGACAGGGGGTTTAGCTCCTACAATGAGCAGTTCTTC. J is TRBJ2-1 and V is TRBV18; 10 positions agree with TRBD1. The germline CDR1 and CDR2 sequences are KGHSH and LQKENI. With V trimmed by 5 bases and J by 0 bases, 7 bases remained unmatched. The CDR3 covers 17 residues.

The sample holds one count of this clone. DNA for the CDR3: TGCGCCAGCAGCTCTGACCCGGGACAGGGGGCAGGTGGCTACACCTTC. As protein: CASSSDPGQGAGGYTF. V and J are TRBV5-1 and TRBJ1-2; 12 positions agree with TRBD1. Germline V gives CDR1 SGHRS, CDR2 YFSETQ. The CDR3 length is 16 residues. Unmatched junction bases numbered 10, after V lost 3 bases and J lost 7 bases.

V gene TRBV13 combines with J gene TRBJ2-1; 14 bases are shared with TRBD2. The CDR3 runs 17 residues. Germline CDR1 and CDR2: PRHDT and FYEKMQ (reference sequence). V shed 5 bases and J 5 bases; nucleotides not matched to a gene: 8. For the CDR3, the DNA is TGTGCCAGCAGCCCACTTCGGACTAGCGGGGGGAACAATGAGCAGTTCTTC. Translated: CASSPLRTSGGNNEQFF. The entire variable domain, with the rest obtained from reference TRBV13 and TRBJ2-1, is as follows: AAGVIQSPRHLIKEKRETATLKCYPIPRHDTVYWYQQGPGQDPQFLISFYEKMQSDKGSIPDRFSAQQFSDYHSELNMSSLELGDSALYFCASSPLRTSGGNNEQFFGPGTRLTVL.

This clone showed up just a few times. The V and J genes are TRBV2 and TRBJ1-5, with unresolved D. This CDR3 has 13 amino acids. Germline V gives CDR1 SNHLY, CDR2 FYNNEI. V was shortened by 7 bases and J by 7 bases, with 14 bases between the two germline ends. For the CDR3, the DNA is TGTGCCAGCAAATGGGCGAGGAGACAGCCCCAGCATTTT. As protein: CASKWARRQPQHF.

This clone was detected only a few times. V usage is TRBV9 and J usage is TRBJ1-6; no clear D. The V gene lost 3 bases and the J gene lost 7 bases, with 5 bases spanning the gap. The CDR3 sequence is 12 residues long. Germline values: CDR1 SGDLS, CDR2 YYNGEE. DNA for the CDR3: TGTGCCAGCAGCGAACAGAATTCACCCCTCCACTTT. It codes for CASSEQNSPLHF. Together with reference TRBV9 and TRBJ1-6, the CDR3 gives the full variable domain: DSGVTQTPKHLITATGQRVTLRCSPRSGDLSVYWYQQSLDQGLQFLIQYYNGEERAKGNILERFSAQQFPDLHSELNLSSLELGDSALYFCASSEQNSPLHFGNGTRLTVT.

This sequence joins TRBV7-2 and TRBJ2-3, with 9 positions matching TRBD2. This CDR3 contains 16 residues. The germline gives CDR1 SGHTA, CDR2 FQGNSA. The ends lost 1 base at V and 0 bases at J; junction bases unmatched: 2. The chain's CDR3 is CASSLGLAGSTDTQYF. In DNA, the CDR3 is TGTGCCAGCAGCTTAGGGCTAGCGGGGAGCACAGATACGCAGTATTTT.

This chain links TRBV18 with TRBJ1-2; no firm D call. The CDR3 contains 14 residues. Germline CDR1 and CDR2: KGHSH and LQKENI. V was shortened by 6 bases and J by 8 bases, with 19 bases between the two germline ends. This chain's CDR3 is CASSPLDLKSGYTF. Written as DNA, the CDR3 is TGTGCCAGCTCGCCCCTGGACCTTAAGTCGGGCTACACCTTC.

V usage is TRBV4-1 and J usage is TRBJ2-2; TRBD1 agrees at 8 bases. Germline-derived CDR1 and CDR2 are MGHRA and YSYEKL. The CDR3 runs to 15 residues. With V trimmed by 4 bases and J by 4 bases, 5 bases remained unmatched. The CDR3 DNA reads TGCGCCAGCAGCCCGACAGGGGTGGGCACCGGGGAGCTGTTTTTT. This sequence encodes CASSPTGVGTGELFF.

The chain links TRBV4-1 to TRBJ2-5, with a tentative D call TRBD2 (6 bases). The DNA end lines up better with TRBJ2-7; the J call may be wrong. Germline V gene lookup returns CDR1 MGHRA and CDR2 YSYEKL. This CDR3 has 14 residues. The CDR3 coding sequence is TGCGCCAGCAGCCAAGCGGGGGAAACCTACGAGCAGTACTTC. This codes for CASSQAGETYEQYF.

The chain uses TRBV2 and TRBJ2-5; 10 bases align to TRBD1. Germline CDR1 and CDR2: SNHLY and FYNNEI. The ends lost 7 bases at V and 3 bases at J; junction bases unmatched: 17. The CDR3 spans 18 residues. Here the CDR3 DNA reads TGTGCCAGCATCGACGGGGGACGAGGGGGGACAGGGGAAGAGACCCAGTACTTC. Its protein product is CASIDGGRGGTGEETQYF.

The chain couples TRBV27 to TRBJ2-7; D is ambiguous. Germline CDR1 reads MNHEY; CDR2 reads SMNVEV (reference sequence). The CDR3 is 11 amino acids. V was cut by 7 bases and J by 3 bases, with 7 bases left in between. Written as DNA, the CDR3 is TGTGCCAGCAAACCGAGCTACGAGCAGTACTTC. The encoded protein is CASKPSYEQYF.

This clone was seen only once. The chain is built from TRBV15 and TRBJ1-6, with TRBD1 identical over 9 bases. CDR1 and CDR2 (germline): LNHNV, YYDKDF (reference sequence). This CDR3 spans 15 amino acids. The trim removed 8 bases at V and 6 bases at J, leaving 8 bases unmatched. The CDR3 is CATGPGDRVNSPLHF. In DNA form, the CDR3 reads TGTGCCACCGGACCGGGGGACAGGGTTAATTCACCCCTCCACTTT. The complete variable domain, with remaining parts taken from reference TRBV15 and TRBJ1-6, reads DAMVIQNPRYQVTQFGKPVTLSCSQTLNHNVMYWYQQKSSQAPKLLFHYYDKDFNNEADTPDNFQSRRPNTSFCFLDIRSPGLGDTAMYLCATGPGDRVNSPLHFGNGTRLTVT.

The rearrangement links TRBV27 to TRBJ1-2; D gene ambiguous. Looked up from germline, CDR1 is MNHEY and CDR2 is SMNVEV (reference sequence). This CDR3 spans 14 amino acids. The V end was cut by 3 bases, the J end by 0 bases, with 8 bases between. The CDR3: CASSFYASNYGYTF. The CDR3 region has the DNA TGTGCCAGCAGTTTTTACGCCTCTAACTATGGCTACACCTTC.

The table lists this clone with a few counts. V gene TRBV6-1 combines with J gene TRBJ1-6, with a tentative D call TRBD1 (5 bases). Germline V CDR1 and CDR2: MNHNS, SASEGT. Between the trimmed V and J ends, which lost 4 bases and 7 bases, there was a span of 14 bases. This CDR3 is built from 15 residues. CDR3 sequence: CASSGNRDRNSPLHF. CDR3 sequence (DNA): TGTGCCAGCAGTGGTAACCGGGACCGCAATTCACCCCTCCACTTT.

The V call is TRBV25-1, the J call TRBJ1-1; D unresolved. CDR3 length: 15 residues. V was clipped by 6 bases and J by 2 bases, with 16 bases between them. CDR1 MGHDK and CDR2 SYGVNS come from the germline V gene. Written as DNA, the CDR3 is TGTGCCAGCAGGCGAAATCAGGTGGGCAACACTGAAGCTTTCTTT. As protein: CASRRNQVGNTEAFF.

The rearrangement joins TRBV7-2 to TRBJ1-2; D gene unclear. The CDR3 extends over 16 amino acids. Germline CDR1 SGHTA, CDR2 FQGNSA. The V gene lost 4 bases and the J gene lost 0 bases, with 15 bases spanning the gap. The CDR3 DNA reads TGTGCCAGCAGCTCCCGGGTTCGGAATTCTAACTATGGCTACACCTTC. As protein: CASSSRVRNSNYGYTF.

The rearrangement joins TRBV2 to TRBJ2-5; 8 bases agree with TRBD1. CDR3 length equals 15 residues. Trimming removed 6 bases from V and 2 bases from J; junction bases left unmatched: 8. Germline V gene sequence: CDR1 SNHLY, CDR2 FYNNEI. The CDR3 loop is CASRPDRGPQETQYF. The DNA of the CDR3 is TGTGCCAGCAGACCCGACAGGGGCCCTCAAGAGACCCAGTACTTC.